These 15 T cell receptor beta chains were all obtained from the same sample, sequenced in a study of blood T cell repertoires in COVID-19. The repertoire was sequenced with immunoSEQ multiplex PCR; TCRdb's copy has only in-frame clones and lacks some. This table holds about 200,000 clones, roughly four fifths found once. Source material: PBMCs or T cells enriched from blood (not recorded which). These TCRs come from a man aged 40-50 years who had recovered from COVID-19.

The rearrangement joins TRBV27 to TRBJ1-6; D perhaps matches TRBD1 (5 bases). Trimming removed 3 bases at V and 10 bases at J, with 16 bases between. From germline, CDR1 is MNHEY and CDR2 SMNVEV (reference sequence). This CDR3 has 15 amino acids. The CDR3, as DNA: TGTGCCAGCAGTTTGGGAGGGGATGGTGCGTCACCCCTCCACTTT. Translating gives CASSLGGDGASPLHF.

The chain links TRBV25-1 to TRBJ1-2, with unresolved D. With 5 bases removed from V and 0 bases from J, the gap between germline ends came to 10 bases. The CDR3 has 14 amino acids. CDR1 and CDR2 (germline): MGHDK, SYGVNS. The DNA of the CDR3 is TGTGCCAGCAGTCCCTCAGGAACTAACTATGGCTACACCTTC. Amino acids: CASSPSGTNYGYTF.

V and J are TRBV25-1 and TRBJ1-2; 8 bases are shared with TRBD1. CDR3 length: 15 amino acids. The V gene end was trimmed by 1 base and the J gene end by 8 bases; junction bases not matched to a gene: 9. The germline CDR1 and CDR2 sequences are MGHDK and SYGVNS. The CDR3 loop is CASSEWGTGERGYTF. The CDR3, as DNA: TGTGCCAGCAGTGAATGGGGGACAGGAGAACGAGGCTACACCTTC.

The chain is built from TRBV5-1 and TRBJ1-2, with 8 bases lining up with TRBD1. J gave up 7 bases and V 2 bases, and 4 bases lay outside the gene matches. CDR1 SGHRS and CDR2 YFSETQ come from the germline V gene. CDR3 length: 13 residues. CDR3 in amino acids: CASSFNQGAGYTF. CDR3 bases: TGCGCCAGCAGCTTTAACCAGGGGGCTGGCTACACCTTC.

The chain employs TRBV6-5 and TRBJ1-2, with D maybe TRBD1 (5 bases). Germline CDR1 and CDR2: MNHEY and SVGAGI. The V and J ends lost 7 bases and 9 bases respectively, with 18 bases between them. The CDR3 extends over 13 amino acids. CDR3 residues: CASTLNGGESYTF. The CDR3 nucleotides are TGTGCCAGCACCCTTAACGGAGGGGAAAGCTACACCTTC.

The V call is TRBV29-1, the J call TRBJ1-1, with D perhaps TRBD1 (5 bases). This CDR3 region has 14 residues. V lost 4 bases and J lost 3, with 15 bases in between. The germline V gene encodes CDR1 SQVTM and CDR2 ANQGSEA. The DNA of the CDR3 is TGCAGCGTTGCTCCGCGGGGCGGACACACTGAAGCTTTCTTT. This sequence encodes CSVAPRGGHTEAFF.

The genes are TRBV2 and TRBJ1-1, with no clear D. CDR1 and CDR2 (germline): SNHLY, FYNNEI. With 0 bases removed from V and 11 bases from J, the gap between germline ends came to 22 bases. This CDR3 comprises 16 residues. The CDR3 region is CASSEALLSAPMTAFF. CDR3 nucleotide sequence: TGTGCCAGCAGTGAAGCCCTTTTATCAGCGCCCATGACGGCTTTCTTT. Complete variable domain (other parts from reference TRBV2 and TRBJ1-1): EPEVTQTPSHQVTQMGQEVILRCVPISNHLYFYWYRQILGQKVEFLVSFYNNEISEKSEIFDDQFSVERPDGSNFTLKIRSTKLEDSAMYFCASSEALLSAPMTAFFGQGTRLTVV.

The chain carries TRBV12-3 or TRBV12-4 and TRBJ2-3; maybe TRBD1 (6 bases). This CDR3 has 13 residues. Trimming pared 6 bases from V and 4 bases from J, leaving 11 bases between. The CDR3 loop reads CASRVTGSDTQYF. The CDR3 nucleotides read TGTGCCAGCAGGGTGACAGGTTCAGATACGCAGTATTTT.

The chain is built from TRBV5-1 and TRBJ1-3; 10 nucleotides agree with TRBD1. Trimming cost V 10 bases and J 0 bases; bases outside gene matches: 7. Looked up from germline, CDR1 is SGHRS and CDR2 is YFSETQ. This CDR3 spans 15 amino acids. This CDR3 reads CAGRGDRGSGNTIYF. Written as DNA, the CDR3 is TGCGCCGGCCGTGGGGACAGGGGCTCTGGAAACACCATATATTTT. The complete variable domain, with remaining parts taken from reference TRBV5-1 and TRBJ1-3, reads KAGVTQTPRYLIKTRGQQVTLSCSPISGHRSVSWYQQTPGQGLQFLFEYFSETQRNKGNFPGRFSGRQFSNSRSEMNVSTLELGDSALYLCAGRGDRGSGNTIYFGEGSWLTVV.

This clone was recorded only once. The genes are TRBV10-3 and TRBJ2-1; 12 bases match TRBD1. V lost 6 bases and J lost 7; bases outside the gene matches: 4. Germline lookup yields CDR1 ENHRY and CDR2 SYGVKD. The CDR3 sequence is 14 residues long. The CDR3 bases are TGTGCCATCAGCCGGGACAGGGGGCTTAATGAGCAGTTCTTC. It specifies CAISRDRGLNEQFF.

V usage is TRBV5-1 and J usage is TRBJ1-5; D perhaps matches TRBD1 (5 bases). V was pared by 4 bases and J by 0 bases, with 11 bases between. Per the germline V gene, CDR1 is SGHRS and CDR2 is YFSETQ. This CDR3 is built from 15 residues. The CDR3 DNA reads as TGCGCCAGCAGCGTTACAGGTAATAGCAATCAGCCCCAGCATTTT. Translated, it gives CASSVTGNSNQPQHF. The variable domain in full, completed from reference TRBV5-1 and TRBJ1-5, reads KAGVTQTPRYLIKTRGQQVTLSCSPISGHRSVSWYQQTPGQGLQFLFEYFSETQRNKGNFPGRFSGRQFSNSRSEMNVSTLELGDSALYLCASSVTGNSNQPQHFGDGTRLSIL.

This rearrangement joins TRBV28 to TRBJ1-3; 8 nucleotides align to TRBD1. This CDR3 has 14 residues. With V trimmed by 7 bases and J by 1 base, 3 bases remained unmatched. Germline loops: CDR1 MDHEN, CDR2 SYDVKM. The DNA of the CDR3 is TGTGCCAGCATCACAGGGGGATCTGGAAACACCATATATTTT. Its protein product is CASITGGSGNTIYF.

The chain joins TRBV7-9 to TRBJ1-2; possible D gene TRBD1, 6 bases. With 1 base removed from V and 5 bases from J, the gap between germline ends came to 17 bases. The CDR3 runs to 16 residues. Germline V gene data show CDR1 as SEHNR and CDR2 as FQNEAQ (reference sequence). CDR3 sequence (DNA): TGTGCCAGCAGCTTAGGTTCTCCAGGGGCCCCGTATGGCTACACCTTC. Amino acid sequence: CASSLGSPGAPYGYTF.

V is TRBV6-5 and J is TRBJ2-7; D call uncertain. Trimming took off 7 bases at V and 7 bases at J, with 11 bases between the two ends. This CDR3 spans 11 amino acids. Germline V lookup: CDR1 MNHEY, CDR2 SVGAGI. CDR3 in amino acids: CASISLPEQYF. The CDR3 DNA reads TGTGCCAGCATTTCTCTTCCTGAGCAGTACTTC.

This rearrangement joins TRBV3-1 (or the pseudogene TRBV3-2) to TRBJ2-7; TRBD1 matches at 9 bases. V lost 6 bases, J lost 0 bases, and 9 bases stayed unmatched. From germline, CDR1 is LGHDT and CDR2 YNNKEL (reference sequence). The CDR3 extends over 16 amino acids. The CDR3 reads CASSLFGTGSSYEQYF. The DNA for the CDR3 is TGTGCCAGCAGTTTATTCGGGACAGGGTCCTCCTACGAGCAGTACTTC.